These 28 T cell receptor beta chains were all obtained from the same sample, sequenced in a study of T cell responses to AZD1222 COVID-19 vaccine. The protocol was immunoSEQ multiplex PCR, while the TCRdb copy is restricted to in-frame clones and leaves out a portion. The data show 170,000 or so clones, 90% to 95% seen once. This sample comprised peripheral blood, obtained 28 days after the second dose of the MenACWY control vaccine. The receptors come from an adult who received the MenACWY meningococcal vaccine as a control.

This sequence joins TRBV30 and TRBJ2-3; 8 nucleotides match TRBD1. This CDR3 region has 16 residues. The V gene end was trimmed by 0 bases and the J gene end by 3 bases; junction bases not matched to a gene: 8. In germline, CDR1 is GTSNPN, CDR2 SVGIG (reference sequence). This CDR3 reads CAWSVLRTGMTDTQYF. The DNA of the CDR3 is TGTGCCTGGAGTGTCCTGAGGACAGGGATGACAGATACGCAGTATTTT. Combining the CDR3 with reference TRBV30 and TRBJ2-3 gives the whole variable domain SQTIHQWPATLVQPVGSPLSLECTVEGTSNPNLYWYRQAAGRGLQLLFYSVGIGQISSEVPQNLSASRPQDRQFILSSKKLLLSDSGFYLCAWSVLRTGMTDTQYFGPGTRLTVL.

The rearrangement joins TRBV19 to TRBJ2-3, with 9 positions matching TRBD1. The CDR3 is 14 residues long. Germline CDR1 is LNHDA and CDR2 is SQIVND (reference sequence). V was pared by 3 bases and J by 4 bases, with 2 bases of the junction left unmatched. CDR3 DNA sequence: TGTGCCAGTAGTATTGGACAGGGGTCAGATACGCAGTATTTT. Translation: CASSIGQGSDTQYF. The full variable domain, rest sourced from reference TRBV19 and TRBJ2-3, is DGGITQSPKYLFRKEGQNVTLSCEQNLNHDAMYWYRQDPGQGLRLIYYSQIVNDFQKGDIAEGYSVSREKKESFPLTVTSAQKNPTAFYLCASSIGQGSDTQYFGPGTRLTVL.

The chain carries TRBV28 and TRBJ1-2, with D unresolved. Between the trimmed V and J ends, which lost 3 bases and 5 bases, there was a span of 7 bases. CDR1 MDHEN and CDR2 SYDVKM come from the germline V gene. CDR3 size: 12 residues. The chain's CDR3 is CASSFQQYGYTF. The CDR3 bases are TGTGCCAGCAGTTTTCAGCAATATGGCTACACCTTC.

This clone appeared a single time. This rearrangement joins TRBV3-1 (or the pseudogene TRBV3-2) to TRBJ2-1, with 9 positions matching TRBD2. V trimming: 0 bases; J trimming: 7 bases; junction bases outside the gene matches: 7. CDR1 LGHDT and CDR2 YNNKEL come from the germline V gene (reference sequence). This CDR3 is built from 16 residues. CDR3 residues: CASSQDPSGGRNEQFF. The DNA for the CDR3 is TGTGCCAGCAGCCAAGATCCGAGCGGGGGGCGTAATGAGCAGTTCTTC.

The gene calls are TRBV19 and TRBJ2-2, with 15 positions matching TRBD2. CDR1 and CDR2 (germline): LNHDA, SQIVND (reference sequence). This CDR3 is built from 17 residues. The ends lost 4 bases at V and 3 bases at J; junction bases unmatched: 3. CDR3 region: CASSKGLAGGYTGELFF. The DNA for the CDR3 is TGTGCCAGTAGTAAGGGACTAGCGGGGGGCTACACCGGGGAGCTGTTTTTT.

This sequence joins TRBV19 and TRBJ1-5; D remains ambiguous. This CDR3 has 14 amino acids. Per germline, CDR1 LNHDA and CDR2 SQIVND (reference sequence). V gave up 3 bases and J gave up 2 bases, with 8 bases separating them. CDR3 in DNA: TGTGCCAGTAGTATGAGGTATGGCAATCAGCCCCAGCATTTT. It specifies CASSMRYGNQPQHF.

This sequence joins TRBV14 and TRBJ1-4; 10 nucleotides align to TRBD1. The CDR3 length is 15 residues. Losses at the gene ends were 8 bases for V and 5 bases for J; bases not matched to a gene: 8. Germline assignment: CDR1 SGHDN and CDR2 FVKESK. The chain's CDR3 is CASGPRTGGNEKLFF. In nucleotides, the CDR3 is TGTGCCAGCGGGCCACGGACAGGGGGAAATGAAAAACTGTTTTTT.

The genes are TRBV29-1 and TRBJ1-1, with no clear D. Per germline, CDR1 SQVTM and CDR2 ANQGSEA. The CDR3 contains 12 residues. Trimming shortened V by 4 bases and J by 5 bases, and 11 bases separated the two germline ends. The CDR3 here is CSVGWWGTEAFF. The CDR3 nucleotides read TGCAGCGTTGGATGGTGGGGAACTGAAGCTTTCTTT.

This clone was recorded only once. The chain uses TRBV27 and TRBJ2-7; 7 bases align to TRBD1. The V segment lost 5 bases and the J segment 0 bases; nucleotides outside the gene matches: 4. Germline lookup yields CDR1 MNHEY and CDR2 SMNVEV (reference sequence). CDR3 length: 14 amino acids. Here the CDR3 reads CASSPWDSSYEQYF. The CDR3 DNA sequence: TGTGCCAGCAGTCCATGGGACAGCTCCTACGAGCAGTACTTC.

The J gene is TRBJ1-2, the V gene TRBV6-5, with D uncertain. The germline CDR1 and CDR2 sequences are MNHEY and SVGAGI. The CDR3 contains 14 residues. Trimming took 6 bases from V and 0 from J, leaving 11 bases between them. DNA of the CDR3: TGTGCCAGCAGCGTCACTTACGCTAACTATGGCTACACCTTC. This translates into CASSVTYANYGYTF.

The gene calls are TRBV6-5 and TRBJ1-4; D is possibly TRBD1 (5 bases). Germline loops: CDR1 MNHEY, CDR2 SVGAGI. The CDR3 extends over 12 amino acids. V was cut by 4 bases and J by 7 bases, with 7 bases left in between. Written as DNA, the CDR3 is TGTGCCAGCAGTTCCGACAGTGAAAAACTGTTTTTT. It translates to CASSSDSEKLFF.

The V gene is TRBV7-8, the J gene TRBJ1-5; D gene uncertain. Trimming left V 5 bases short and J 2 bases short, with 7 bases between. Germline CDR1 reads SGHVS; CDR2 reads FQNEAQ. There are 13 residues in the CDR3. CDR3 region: CASSLRGNQPQHF. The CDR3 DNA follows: TGTGCCAGCAGCCTCCGCGGCAATCAGCCCCAGCATTTT.

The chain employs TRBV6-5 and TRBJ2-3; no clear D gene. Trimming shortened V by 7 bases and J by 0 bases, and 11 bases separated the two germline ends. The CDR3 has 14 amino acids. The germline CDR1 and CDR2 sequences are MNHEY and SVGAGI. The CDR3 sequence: CASKVTYSTDTQYF. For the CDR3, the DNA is TGTGCCAGCAAAGTGACTTATAGCACAGATACGCAGTATTTT.

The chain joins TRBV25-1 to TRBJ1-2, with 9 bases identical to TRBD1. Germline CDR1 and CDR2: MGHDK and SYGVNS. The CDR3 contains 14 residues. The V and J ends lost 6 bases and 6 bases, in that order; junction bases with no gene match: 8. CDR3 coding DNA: TGTGCCAGCAGGGAGACGGGACAGGGAAATGGCTACACCTTC. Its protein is CASRETGQGNGYTF.

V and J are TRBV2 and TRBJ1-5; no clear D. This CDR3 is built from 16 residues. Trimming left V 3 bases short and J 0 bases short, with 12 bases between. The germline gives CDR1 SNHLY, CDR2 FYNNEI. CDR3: CASSDGWGSSNQPQHF. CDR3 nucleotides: TGTGCCAGCAGTGACGGGTGGGGATCTAGCAATCAGCCCCAGCATTTT.

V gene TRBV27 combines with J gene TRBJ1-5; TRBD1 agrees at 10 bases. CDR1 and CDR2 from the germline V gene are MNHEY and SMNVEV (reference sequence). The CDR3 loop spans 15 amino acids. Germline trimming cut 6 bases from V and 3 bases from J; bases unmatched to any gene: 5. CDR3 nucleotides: TGTGCCAGCAGGAGGGACAGGGGTGTCAATCAGCCCCAGCATTTT. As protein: CASRRDRGVNQPQHF.

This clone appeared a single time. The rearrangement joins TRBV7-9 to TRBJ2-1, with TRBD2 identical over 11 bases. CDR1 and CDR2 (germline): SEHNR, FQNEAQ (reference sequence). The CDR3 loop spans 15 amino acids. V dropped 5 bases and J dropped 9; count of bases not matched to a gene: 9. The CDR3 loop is CASSTLAGGYFEQFF. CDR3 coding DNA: TGTGCCAGCAGCACCCTAGCGGGGGGTTACTTTGAGCAGTTCTTC.

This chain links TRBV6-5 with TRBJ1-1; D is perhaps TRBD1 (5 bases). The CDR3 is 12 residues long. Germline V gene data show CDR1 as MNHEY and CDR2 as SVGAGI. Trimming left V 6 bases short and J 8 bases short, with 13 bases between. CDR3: CASSRGGTEAFF. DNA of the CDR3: TGTGCCAGCAGCCGAGGAGGGACCGAAGCTTTCTTT.

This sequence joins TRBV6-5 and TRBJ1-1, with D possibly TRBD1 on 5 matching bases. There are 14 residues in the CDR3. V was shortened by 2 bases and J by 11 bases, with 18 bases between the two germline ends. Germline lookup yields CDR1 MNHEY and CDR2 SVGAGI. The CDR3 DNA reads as TGTGCCAGCAGTTACGGGGACTCCGGGAAGGTGGCTTTCTTT. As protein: CASSYGDSGKVAFF.

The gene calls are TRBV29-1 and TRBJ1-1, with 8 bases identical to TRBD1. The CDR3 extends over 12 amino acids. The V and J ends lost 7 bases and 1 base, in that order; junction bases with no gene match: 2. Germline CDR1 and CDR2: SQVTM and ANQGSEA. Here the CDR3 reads CSARGPNTEAFF. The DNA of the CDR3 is TGCAGCGCCAGGGGGCCGAACACTGAAGCTTTCTTT.

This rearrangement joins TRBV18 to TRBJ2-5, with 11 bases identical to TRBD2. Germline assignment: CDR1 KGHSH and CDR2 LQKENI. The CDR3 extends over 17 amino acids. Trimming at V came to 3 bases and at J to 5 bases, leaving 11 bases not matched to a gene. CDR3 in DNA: TGTGCCAGCTCACCCCCCGGGCTAGCGGGGGGCCGGGAGACCCAGTACTTC. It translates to CASSPPGLAGGRETQYF.

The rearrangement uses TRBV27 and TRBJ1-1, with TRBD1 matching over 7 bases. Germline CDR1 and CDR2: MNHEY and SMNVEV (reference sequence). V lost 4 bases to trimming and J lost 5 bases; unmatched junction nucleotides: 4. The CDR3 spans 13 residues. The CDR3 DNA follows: TGTGCCAGCAGTTCGGACAGGAAAACTGAAGCTTTCTTT. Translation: CASSSDRKTEAFF.

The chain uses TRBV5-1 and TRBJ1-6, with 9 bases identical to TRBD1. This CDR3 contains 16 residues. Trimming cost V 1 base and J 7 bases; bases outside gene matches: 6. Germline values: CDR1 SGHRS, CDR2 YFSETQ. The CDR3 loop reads CASSLRIGQGNSPLHF. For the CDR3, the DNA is TGCGCCAGCAGCTTGCGTATCGGACAGGGGAATTCACCCCTCCACTTT. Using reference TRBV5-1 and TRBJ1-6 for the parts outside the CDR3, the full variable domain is KAGVTQTPRYLIKTRGQQVTLSCSPISGHRSVSWYQQTPGQGLQFLFEYFSETQRNKGNFPGRFSGRQFSNSRSEMNVSTLELGDSALYLCASSLRIGQGNSPLHFGNGTRLTVT.

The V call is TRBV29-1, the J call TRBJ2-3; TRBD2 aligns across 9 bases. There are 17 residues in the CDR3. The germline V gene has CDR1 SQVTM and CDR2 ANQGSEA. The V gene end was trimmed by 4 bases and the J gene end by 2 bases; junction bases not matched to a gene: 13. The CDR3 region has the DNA TGCAGCGTTGGTGTAGCGGGGGCCCCTAGCTACACAGATACGCAGTATTTT. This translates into CSVGVAGAPSYTDTQYF.

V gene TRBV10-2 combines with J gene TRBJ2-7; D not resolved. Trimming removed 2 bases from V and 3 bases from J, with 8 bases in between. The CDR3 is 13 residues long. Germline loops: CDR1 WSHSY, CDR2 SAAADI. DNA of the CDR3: TGCGCCAGCAGTGAGGGGCGGAACTACGAGCAGTACTTC. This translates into CASSEGRNYEQYF.

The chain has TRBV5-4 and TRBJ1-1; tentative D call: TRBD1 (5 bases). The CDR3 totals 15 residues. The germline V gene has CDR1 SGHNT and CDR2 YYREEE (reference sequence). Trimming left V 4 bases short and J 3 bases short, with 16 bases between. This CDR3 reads CASSPAGGTYTEAFF. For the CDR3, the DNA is TGTGCCAGCAGCCCCGCCGGAGGGACCTACACTGAAGCTTTCTTT.

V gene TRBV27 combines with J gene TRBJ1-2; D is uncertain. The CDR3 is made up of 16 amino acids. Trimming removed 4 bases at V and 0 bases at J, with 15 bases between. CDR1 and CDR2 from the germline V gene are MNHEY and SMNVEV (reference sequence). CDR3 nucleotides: TGTGCCAGCAGTTCCGCTCCCAGTTGGGCTAACTATGGCTACACCTTC. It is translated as CASSSAPSWANYGYTF.

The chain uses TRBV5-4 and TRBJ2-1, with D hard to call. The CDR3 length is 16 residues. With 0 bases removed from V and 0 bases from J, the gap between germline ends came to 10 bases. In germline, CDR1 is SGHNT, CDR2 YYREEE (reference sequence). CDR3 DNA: TGTGCCAGCAGCTTGGGACTGGAGAGCTCCTACAATGAGCAGTTCTTC. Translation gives CASSLGLESSYNEQFF.